One T cell receptor (beta chain) is described in this entry. The antigen is unknown. The CDR3 does not end in the conserved phenylalanine or tryptophan, so this is likely a read error. Trimming pared 5 bases from V and 9 bases from J, leaving 11 bases between. Germline V gene sequence: CDR1 WNHNN, CDR2 SYGVQD (reference sequence). There are 12 residues in the CDR3. TCR beta VDJ and CDR3 were profiled, and genomic DNA was the template. One entry per CDR3 protein results from TCRdb running MiXCR on the reads. The sample carries under 200,000 distinct CDR3 sequences, just under 45% recorded once. This sample is part of a study of CD8+CD57+ T cells in acquired aplastic anemia. Whole-study results and caveats: Patients had twenty-nine CD8+ CDR3 sequences in common with controls (the shared set). A significant difference in CD8+ Simpson's diversity between patients and controls was not found.

The source is a human donor in good health. The chain employs TRBV10-1 and TRBJ2-1; D may be TRBD1 or TRBD2 (5 bases each). Sequenced material: sorted CD4+, CD8+, or CD8+CD57+ T cells (not recorded which) from PBMCs. CDR3 DNA sequence: TGCGCCAGCAGTACAGGACTCCTTGAGCAGTTCTCC. This codes for CASSTGLLEQFS.